What follows describes a single T cell receptor beta chain. No antigen is known for it. The data derive from a study of shared clonotypes between healthy human individuals. This CDR3 spans 13 amino acids. Trimming removed 4 bases at V and 5 bases at J, with 11 bases between. Germline V gene data show CDR1 as SEHNR and CDR2 as FQNEAQ (reference sequence). CD8 cells regarded as naive lacked CD45RO, were positively chosen for CCR7, and omitted terminally differentiated effector memory CD45RA+ cells. Every donor was a Caucasian adult from Nashville, Tennessee. General study points: Non-shared clonotypes were found to have lower generation probabilities than the clonotypes that were shared by all four of the sorted-subset donors.

As originally analysed: ImmunoSEQ output lacked quality scores and full-length reads, limiting matched filtering. Only in-frame clones appear in the TCRdb table, and some are missing; sequencing was by immunoSEQ multiplex PCR. The D gene and trimming were derived from the DNA, and the V and J assignments and clone size from that table. The sample records roughly 1,800,000 clones, around 96% being singletons. The receptor was derived from a man in his late teens or twenties in good health. The chain carries TRBV7-9 and TRBJ2-5, with unresolved D. Sequencing was done on a sample of naive CD8+ T cells sorted from blood. Written as DNA, the CDR3 is TGTGCCAGCAGCTCCACCCTTGGGGAGACCCAGTACTTC. It is translated as CASSSTLGETQYF.